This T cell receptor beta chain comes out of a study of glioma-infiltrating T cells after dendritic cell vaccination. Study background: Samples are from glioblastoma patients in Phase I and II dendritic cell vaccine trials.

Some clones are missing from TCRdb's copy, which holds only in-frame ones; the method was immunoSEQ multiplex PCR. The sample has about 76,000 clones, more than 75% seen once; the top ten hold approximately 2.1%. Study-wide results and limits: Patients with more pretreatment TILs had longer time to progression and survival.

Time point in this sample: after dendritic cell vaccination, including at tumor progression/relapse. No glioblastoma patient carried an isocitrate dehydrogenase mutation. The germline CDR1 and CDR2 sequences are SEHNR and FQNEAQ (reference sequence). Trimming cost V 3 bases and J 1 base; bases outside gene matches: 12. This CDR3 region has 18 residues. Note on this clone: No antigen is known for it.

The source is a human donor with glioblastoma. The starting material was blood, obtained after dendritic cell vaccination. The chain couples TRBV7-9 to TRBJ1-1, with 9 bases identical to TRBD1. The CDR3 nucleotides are TGTGCCAGCAGCTTTCCACCAGCGGGACAGGGTGCGAACACTGAAGCTTTCTTT. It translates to CASSFPPAGQGANTEAFF.